This paragraph covers one T cell receptor beta chain sequence. This record belongs to a study of PD-L1 blockade in urothelial cancer. Study overall: Prior regimens of chemotherapy numbered 0 to 3 per patient. Blood was analyzed 3 weeks (second dose) and 6 weeks after treatment start. T cells were recovered from blood samples at a median of roughly 150,000.

The time point was: pretreatment peripheral blood. This CDR3 is 15 amino acids long. The trim removed 4 bases at V and 4 bases at J, leaving 3 bases unmatched. Germline V gene sequence: CDR1 SGHRS, CDR2 YFSETQ. TCRdb's copy holds only in-frame clones and misses some; the assay was immunoSEQ multiplex PCR. The repertoire holds about 95,000 clones, roughly 91% seen once, with 2% to 2.5% in the top ten. The receptor was isolated from a man between 60 and 75 years old with urothelial cancer. This sequence joins TRBV5-1 and TRBJ2-2; 11 bases are shared with TRBD1. The starting material was PBMCs, obtained around atezolizumab (anti-PD-L1) treatment. The CDR3 DNA sequence: TGCGCCAGCAGCATGGGACAGGGGGGCACCGGGGAGCTGTTTTTT. Translated, it gives CASSMGQGGTGELFF.